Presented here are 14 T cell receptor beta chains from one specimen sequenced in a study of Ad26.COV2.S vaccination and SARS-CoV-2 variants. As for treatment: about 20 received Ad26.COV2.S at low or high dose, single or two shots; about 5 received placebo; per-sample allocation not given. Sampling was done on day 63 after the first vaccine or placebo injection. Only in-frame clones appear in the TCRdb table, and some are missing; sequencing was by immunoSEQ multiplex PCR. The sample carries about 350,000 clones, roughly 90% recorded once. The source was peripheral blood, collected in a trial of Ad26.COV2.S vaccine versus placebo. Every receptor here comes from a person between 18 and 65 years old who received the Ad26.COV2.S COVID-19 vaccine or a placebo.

DNA of the CDR3: TGTGCCAGCAGCGAGACCGCAGGGAACTATGGCTACACCTTC. This gives the protein CASSETAGNYGYTF. The V gene is TRBV5-4, the J gene TRBJ1-2; maybe TRBD1 (5 bases). Germline assignment: CDR1 SGHNT and CDR2 YYREEE (reference sequence). This CDR3 region has 14 residues. Trimming removed 4 bases from V and 2 bases from J, with 12 bases in between.

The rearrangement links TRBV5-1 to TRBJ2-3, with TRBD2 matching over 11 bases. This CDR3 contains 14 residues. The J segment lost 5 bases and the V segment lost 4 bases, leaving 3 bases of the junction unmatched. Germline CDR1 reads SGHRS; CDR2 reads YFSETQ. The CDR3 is CASSPGTSGDTQYF. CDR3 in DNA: TGCGCCAGCAGCCCCGGGACTAGCGGAGATACGCAGTATTTT.

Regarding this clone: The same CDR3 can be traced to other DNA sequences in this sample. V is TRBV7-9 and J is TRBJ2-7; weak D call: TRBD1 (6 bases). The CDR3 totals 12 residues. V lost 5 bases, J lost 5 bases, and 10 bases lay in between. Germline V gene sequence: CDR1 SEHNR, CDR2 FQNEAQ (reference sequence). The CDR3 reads CASSPDRNEQYF. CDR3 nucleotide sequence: TGTGCCAGCAGCCCAGACAGGAACGAGCAGTACTTC.

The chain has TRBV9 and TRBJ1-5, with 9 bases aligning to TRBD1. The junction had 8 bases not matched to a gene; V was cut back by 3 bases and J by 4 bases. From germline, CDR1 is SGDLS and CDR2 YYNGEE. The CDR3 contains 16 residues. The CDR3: CASSGTGVEGNQPQHF. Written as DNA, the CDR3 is TGTGCCAGCAGCGGGACAGGGGTAGAGGGGAATCAGCCCCAGCATTTT.

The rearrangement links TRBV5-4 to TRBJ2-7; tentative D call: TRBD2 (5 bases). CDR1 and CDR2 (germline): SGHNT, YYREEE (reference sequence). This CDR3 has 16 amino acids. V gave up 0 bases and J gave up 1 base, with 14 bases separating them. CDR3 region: CASSLDLRGISYEQYF. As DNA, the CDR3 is TGTGCCAGCAGCTTGGATCTCCGGGGAATATCCTACGAGCAGTACTTC.

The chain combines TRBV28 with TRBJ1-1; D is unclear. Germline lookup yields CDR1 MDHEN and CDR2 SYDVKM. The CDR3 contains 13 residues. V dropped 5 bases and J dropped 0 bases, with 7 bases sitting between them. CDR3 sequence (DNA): TGTGCCAGCAGTGGTGTATTGAACACTGAAGCTTTCTTT. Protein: CASSGVLNTEAFF. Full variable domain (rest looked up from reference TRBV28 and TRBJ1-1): DVKVTQSSRYLVKRTGEKVFLECVQDMDHENMFWYRQDPGLGLRLIYFSYDVKMKEKGDIPEGYSVSREKKERFSLILESASTNQTSMYLCASSGVLNTEAFFGQGTRLTVV.

The CDR3, as DNA: TGTGCCAGCAGTTTATCGGCTGGGGGCGGTATGAGGACTTTCTTT. The encoded protein is CASSLSAGGGMRTFF. This sequence joins TRBV28 and TRBJ1-1, with D possibly TRBD1 on 6 matching bases. The V end was cut by 1 base, the J end by 12 bases, with 21 bases between. CDR1 and CDR2 from the germline V gene are MDHEN and SYDVKM. The CDR3 is made up of 15 amino acids.

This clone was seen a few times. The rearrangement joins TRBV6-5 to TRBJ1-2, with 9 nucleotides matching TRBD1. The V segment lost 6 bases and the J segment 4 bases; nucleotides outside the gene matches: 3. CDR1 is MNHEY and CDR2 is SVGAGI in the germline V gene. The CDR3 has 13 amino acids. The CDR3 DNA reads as TGTGCCAGCAGGTTGACAGGGGGCTATGGCTACACCTTC. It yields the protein CASRLTGGYGYTF.

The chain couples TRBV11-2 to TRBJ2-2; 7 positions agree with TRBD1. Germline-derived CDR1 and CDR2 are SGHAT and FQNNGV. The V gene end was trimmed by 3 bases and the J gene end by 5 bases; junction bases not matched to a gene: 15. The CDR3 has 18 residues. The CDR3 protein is CASSFPSVRQGVTGELFF. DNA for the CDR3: TGTGCCAGCAGCTTCCCCTCTGTCCGACAGGGTGTAACCGGGGAGCTGTTTTTT.

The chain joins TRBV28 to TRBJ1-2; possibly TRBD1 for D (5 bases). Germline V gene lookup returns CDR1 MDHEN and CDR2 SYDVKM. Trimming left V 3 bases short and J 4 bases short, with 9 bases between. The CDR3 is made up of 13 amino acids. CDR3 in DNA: TGTGCCAGCAGTTTCCTCGGGGCCTATGGCTACACCTTC. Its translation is CASSFLGAYGYTF.

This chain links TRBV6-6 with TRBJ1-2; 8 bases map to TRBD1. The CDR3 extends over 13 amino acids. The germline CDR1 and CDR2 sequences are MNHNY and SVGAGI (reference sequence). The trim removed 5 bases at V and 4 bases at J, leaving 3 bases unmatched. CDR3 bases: TGTGCCAGCAGTAACGGACAGGGCTATGGCTACACCTTC. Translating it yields CASSNGQGYGYTF.

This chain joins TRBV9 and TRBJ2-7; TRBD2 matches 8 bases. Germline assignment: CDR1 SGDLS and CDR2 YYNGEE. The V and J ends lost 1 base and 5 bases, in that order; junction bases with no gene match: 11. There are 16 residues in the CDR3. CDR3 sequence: CASSVLGAGVLDEQYF. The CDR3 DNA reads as TGTGCCAGCAGCGTATTGGGAGCGGGAGTATTGGACGAGCAGTACTTC.

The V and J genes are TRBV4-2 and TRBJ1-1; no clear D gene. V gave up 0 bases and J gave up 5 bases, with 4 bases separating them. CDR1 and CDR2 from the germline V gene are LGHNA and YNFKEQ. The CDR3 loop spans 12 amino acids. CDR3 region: CASSQDGTEAFF. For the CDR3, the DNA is TGTGCCAGCAGCCAAGATGGGACTGAAGCTTTCTTT.

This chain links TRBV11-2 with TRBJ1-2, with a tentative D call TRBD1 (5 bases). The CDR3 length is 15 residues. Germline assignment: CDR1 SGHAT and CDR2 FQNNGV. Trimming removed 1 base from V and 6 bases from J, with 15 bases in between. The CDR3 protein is CASSLGMGVADGYTF. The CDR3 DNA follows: TGTGCCAGCAGCTTAGGCATGGGGGTCGCAGATGGCTACACCTTC.